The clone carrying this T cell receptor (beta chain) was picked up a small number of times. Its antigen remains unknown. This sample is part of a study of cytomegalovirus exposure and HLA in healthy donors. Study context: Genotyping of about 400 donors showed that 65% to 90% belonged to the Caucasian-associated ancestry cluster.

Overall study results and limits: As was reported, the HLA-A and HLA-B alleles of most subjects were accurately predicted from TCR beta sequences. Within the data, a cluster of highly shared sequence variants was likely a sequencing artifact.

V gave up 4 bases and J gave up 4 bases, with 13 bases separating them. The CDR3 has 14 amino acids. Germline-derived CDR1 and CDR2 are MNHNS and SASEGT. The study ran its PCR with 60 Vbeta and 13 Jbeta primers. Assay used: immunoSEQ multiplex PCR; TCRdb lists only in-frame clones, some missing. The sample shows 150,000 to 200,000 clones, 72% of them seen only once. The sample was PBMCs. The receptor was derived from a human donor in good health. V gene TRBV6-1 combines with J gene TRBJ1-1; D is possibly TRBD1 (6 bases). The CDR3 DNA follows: TGTGCCAGCAGTGCCTACAGGGACGTCACTGAAGCTTTCTTT. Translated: CASSAYRDVTEAFF.